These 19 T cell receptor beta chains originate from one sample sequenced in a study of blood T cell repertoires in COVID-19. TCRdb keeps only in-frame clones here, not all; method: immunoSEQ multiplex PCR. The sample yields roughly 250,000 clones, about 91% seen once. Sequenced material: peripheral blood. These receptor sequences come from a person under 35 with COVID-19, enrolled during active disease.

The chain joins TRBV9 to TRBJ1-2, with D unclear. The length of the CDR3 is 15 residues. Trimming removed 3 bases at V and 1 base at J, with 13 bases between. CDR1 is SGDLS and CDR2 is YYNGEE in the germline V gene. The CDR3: CASSGPPGVNYGYTF. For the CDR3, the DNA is TGTGCCAGCAGCGGCCCCCCAGGCGTTAACTATGGCTACACCTTC.

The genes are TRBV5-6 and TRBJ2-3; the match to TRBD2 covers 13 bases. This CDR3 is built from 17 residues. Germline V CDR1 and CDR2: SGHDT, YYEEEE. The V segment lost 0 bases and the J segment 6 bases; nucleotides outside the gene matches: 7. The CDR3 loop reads CASSLGAGLAGMDTQYF. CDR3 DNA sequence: TGTGCCAGCAGCTTGGGGGCGGGACTAGCGGGAATGGATACGCAGTATTTT.

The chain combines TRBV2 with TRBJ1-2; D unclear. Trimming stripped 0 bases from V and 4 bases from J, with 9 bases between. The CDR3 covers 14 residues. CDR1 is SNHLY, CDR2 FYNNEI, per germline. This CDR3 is CASSEAADTYGYTF. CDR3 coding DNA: TGTGCCAGCAGTGAAGCTGCAGATACCTATGGCTACACCTTC.

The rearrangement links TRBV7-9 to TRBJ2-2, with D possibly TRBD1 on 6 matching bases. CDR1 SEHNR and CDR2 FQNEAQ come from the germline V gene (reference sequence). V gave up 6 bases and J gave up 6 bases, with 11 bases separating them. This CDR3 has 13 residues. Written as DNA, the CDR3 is TGTGCCAGCAGACAGGGTTTTTCCGGGGAGCTGTTTTTT. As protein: CASRQGFSGELFF.

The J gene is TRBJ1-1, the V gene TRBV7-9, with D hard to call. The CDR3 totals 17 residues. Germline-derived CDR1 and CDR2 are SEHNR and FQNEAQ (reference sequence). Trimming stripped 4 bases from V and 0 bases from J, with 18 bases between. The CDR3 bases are TGTGCCAGCAGCTCGGACCGTGAAACACTAGTGAACACTGAAGCTTTCTTT. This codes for CASSSDRETLVNTEAFF.

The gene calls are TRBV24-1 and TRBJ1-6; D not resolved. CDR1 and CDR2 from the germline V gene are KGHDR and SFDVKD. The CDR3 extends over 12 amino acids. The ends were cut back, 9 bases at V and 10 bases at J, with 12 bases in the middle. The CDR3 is CATGERESPLHF. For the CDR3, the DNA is TGTGCCACCGGCGAACGGGAATCACCCCTCCACTTT.

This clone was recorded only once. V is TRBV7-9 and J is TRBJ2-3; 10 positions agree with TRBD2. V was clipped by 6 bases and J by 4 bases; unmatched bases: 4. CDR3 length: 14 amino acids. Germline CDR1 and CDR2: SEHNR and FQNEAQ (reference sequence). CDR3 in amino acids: CASSIGTSADTQYF. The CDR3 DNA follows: TGTGCCAGCAGTATAGGGACTAGCGCAGATACGCAGTATTTT.

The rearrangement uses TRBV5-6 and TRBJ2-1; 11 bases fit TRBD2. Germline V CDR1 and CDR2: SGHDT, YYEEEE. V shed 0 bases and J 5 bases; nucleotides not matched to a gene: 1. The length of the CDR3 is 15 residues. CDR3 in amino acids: CASSLGLAGHNEQFF. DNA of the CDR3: TGTGCCAGCAGCTTGGGACTAGCGGGGCACAATGAGCAGTTCTTC.

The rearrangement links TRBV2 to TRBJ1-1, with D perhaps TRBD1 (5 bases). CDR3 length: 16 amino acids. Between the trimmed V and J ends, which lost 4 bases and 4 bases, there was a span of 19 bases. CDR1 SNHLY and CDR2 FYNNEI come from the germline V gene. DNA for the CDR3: TGTGCCAGCAGTGTGTTTCGGGGAGGGGCGAGCACTGAAGCTTTCTTT. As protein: CASSVFRGGASTEAFF.

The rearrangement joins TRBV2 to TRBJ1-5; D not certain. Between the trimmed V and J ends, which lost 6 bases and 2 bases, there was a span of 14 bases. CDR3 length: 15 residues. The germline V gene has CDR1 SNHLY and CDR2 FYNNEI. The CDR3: CASREKDLGNQPQHF. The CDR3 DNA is TGTGCCAGCAGGGAGAAGGATCTTGGCAATCAGCCCCAGCATTTT.

The CDR3: CASSQDLASGGLVYEQFF. Written as DNA, the CDR3 is TGCGCCAGCAGCCAAGATCTTGCTAGCGGGGGGCTAGTCTATGAGCAGTTCTTC. The chain joins TRBV4-1 to TRBJ2-1, with 11 bases identical to TRBD2. Germline V gene sequence: CDR1 MGHRA, CDR2 YSYEKL. J was trimmed by 8 bases and V by 0 bases; bases with no gene match: 12. The CDR3 spans 18 residues.

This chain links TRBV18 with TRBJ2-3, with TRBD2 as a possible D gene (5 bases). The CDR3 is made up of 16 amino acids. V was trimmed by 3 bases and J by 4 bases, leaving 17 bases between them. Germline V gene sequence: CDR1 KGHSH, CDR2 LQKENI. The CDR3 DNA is TGTGCCAGCTCACCCCTATGGGTGGGAGTCGCAGATACGCAGTATTTT. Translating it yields CASSPLWVGVADTQYF. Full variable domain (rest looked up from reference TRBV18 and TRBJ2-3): NAGVMQNPRHLVRRRGQEARLRCSPMKGHSHVYWYRQLPEEGLKFMVYLQKENIIDESGMPKERFSAEFPKEGPSILRIQQVVRGDSAAYFCASSPLWVGVADTQYFGPGTRLTVL.

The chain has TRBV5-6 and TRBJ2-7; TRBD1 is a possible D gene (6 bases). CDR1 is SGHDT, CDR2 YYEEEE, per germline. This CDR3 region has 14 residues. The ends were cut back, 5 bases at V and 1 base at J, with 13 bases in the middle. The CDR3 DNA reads TGTGCCAGCAGATTCCGGGACACGTCCTACGAGCAGTACTTC. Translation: CASRFRDTSYEQYF.

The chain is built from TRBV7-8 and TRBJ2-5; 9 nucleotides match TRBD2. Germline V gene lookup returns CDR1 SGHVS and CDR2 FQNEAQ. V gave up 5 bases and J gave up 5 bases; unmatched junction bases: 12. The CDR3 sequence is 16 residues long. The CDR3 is CASSPLGGSGSETQYF. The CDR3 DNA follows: TGTGCCAGCAGCCCCCTGGGGGGTAGCGGGAGTGAGACCCAGTACTTC.

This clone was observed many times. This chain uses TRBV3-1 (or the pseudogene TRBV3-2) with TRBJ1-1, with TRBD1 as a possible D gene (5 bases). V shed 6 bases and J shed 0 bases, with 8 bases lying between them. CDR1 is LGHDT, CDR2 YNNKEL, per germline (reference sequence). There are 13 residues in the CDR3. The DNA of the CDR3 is TGTGCCAGCAGGGACACGCTGAACACTGAAGCTTTCTTT. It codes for CASRDTLNTEAFF.

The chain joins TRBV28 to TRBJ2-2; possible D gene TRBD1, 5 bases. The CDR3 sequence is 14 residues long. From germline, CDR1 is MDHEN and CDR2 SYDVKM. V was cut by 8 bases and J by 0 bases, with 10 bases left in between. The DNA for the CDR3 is TGTGCCAGCGGAAGGACAACGAACACCGGGGAGCTGTTTTTT. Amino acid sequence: CASGRTTNTGELFF.

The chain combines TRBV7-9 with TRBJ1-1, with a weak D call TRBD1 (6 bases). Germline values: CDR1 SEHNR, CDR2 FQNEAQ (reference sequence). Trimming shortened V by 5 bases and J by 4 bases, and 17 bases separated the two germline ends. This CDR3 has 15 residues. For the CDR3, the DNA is TGTGCCAGCAGCACAAGACAGGAAATCTTCACTGAAGCTTTCTTT. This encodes CASSTRQEIFTEAFF.

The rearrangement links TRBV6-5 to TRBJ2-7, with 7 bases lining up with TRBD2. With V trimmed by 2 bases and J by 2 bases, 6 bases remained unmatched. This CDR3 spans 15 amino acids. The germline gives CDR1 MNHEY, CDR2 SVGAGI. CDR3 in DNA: TGTGCCAGCAGTTACGTGGAGCGGGGACCCTACGAGCAGTACTTC. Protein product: CASSYVERGPYEQYF.

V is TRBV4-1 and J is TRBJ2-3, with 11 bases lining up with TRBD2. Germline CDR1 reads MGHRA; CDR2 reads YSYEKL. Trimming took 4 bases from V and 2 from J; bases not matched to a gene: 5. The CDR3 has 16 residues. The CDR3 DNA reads TGCGCCAGCAGCCGAGTAGCGGGAGGGAACACAGATACGCAGTATTTT. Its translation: CASSRVAGGNTDTQYF.